The T cell receptor (beta chain) under discussion was sequenced for a study of blood T cell repertoires in COVID-19. Overall study context: Nucleic acid was either cDNA or gDNA, and it came from T cells, B-cell-depleted T cells, or PBMCs.

It was during active infection that Seattle patients were enrolled and then longitudinally followed. Germline V gene data show CDR1 as LNHDA and CDR2 as SQIVND (reference sequence). V was clipped by 6 bases and J by 7 bases, with 7 bases between them. The CDR3 has 11 residues. Per the original methods: Estimated nucleated cell counts came from reference gene primer amplification. Clones were read by immunoSEQ multiplex PCR, and TCRdb kept only the in-frame ones, dropping some. The V and J calls and clone size come from that table; D and trimming were worked out from the DNA. The table records 55,000 or so clones, approximately 90% of them present only once.

This clonotype was obtained from a woman aged 55-69 years with COVID-19, enrolled during active disease. The specimen sequenced was peripheral blood. The rearrangement uses TRBV19 and TRBJ2-1; the D is unclear. CDR3 in DNA: TGTGCCAGTAGCCGTCTGAATGAGCAGTTCTTC. Translated: CASSRLNEQFF.